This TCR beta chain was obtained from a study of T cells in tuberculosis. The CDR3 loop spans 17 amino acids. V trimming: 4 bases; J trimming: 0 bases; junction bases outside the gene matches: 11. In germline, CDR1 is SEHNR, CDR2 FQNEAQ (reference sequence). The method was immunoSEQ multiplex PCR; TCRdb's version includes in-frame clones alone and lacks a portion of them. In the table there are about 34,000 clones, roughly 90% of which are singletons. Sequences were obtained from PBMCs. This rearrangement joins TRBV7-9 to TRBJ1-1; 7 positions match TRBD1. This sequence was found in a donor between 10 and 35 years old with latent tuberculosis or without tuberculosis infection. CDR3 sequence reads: CASSSQWDSALNTEAFF. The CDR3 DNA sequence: TGTGCCAGCAGCTCCCAGTGGGACAGCGCATTGAACACTGAAGCTTTCTTT.